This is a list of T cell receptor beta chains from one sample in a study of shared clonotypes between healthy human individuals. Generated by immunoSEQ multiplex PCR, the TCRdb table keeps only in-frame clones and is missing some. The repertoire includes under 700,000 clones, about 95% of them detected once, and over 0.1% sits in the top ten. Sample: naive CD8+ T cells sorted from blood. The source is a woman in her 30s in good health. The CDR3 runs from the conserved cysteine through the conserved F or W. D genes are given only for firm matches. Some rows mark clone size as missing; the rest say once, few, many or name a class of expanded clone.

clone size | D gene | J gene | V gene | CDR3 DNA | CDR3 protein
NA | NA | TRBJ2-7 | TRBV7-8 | TGTGCCAGCATCACGCCGGCGGGCTCCTCCTACGAGCAGTACTTC | CASITPAGSSYEQYF
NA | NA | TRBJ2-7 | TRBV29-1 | TGCAGCGTTGAAGATCTTACAGGGCGTCAGGGGCAGTACTTC | CSVEDLTGRQGQYF
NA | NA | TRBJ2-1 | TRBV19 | TGTGCCAGTAGTATCGGGGACCCTCTCGGTGAGCAGTTCTTC | CASSIGDPLGEQFF
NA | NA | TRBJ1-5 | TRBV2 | TGTGCCAGCAGTGGAGAGGAAAGGGGCAATCAGCCCCAGCATTTT | CASSGEERGNQPQHF
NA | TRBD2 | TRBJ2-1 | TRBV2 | TGTGCCAGCAGTGACCCCGCCGTAGCGGGAGCCGGTAATGAGCAGTTCTTC | CASSDPAVAGAGNEQFF
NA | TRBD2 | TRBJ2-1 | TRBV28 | TGTGCCAGCAGTGTAACGACTAGCGGGCACAATGAGCAGTTCTTC | CASSVTTSGHNEQFF
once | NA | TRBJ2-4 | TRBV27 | TGTGCCAGCAGCGAACAGGCCCTGGCCAAAAACATTCAGTACTTC | CASSEQALAKNIQYF
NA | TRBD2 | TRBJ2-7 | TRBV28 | TGTGCCAGCAGTTGGACTAGCGGGGCCTACGAGCAGTACTTC | CASSWTSGAYEQYF
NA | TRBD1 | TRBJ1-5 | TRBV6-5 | TGTGCCAGCAGAGAACAGGGGCTTAGCAATCAGCCCCAGCATTTT | CASREQGLSNQPQHF
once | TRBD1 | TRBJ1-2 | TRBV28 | TGTGCCAGCGTGGGACAGATCTATGGCTACACCTTC | CASVGQIYGYTF
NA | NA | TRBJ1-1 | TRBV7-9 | TGTGCCAGCAGCGCCCGGACAGAGCGGAACACTGAAGCTTTCTTT | CASSARTERNTEAFF
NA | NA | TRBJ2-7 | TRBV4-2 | TGTGCCAGCAGCCACGGGGCCTCCTACGAGCAGTACTTC | CASSHGASYEQYF
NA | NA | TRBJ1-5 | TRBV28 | TGTGCCAGCAGTCCGGAAAGCGATCAGCCCCAGCATTTT | CASSPESDQPQHF
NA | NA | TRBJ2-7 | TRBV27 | TGTGCCAGCAGTTTATTCGGCTCCAAGGACGAGCAGTACTTC | CASSLFGSKDEQYF
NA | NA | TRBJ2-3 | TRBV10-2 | TGCGCCAGCAGTTCGGGGCGTGATACGCAGTATTTT | CASSSGRDTQYF
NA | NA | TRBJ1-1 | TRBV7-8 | TGTGCCAGCAGCTTAGCTGCAGGGGCAGAAGCTTTCTTT | CASSLAAGAEAFF
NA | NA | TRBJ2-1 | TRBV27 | TGTGCCAGCAGTATCTCGGGATCGCACAATGAGCAGTTCTTC | CASSISGSHNEQFF
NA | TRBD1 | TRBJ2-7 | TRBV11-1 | TGTGCCAGCAGCTTAGAGTACAGGGGTCAGAACTACGAGCAGTACTTC | CASSLEYRGQNYEQYF
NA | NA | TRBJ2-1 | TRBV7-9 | TGTGCCAGCAGCACCCGACTCGTTGGCCTCATCTTC | CASSTRLVGLIF
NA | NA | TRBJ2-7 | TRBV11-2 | TGTGCCAGCAGCATCGACCTCTCCTACGAGCAGTACTTC | CASSIDLSYEQYF
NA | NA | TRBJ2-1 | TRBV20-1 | TGCAGGGACCTGCTCTGGGGGGGGCGGTTCTTC | CRDLLWGGRFF
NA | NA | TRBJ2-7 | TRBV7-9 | TGTGCCAGCAGCTCCACCCTAGAATCTTACGAGCAGTACTTC | CASSSTLESYEQYF
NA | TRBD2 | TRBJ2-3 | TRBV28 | TGTGCCAGCAGTTTACTAGCGGAACACACAGATACGCAGTATTTT | CASSLLAEHTDTQYF
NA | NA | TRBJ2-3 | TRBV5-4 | TGTGCCAGCAGTGGAGTCCGACGAGATACGCAGTATTTT | CASSGVRRDTQYF
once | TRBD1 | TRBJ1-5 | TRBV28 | TGTGCCAGCAGTTCTCCGGGACAGAGGCTAAGCAATCAGCCCCAGCATTTT | CASSSPGQRLSNQPQHF
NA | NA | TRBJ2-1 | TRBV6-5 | TGTGCCAGCAGTTCCGGACTGCTTGCGGATGAGCAGTTCTTC | CASSSGLLADEQFF
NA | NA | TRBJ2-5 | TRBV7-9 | TGTGCCAGCAGCTCAAGCCCGATAGAGCAGTACTTC | CASSSSPIEQYF
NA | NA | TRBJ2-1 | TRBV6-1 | TGTGCCAGCCAAACACCCAATGAGCAGTTCTTC | CASQTPNEQFF
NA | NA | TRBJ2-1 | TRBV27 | TGTGCCAGCAGCATTCTTAGCTCCTACAATGAGCAGTTCTTC | CASSILSSYNEQFF
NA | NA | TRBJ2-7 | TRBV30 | TGTGCCTGGAAGGGCACCACCTACGAGCAGTACTTC | CAWKGTTYEQYF
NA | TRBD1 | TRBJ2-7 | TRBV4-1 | TGCGCCAGCAGCCAATCCGGGACAGGGGACCTCGAGCAGTACTTC | CASSQSGTGDLEQYF
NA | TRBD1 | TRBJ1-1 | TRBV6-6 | TGTGCCAGCAGCGTCGGACAGGGGGCTAGGGGCACTGAAGCTTTCTTT | CASSVGQGARGTEAFF
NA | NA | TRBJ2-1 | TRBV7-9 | TGTGCCAGCAGCTTAGTAGGCTGGAGCTCCTACAATGAGCAGTTCTTC | CASSLVGWSSYNEQFF
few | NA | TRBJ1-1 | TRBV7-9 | TGTGCCAGCAGCTTAGGTACTCGTGAAGCTTTCTTT | CASSLGTREAFF
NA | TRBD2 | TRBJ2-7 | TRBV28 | TGTGCCAGCAGTTTGGGGAGGGTGTCCTACGAGCAGTACTTT | CASSLGRVSYEQYF
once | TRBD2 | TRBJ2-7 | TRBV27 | TGTGCCAGCAATATTTTAGCGGGAGACCCCTACGAGCAGTACTTC | CASNILAGDPYEQYF
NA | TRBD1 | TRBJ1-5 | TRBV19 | TGTGCCAGTAGTTGGACAGGGGGCAGGTATAGCAATCAGCCCCAGCATTTT | CASSWTGGRYSNQPQHF
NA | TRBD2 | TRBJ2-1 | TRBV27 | TGTGCCAGCAGTTTGCGGGAGGCACACAATGAGCAGTTCTTC | CASSLREAHNEQFF
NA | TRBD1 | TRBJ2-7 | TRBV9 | TGTGCCAGCAGCCCGGGACAGGGCCACGAGCAGTACTTC | CASSPGQGHEQYF
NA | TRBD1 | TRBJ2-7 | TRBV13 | TGTGCCAGCAGCGGCCGGGACAGCTCCTACGAGCAGTACTTC | CASSGRDSSYEQYF
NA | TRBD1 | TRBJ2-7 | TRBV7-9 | TGTGCCAGCAGCAGGACAGGGGAGGCGTACGAGCAGTACTTC | CASSRTGEAYEQYF
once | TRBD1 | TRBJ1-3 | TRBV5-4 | TGTGCCAGCAGCTGGACAGGGGGCGTTGCAGGAAACACCATATATTTT | CASSWTGGVAGNTIYF
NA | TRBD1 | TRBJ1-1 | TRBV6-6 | TGTGCCAGCAGGACTGGGACAGACCGAATGAACACTGAAGCTTTCTTT | CASRTGTDRMNTEAFF
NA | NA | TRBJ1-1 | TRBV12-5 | TGTGCTAGTGGTTTATCAGGGTCCCCTCTCATGAACACTGAAGCTTTCTTT | CASGLSGSPLMNTEAFF
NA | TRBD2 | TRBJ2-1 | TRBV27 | TGTGCCAGCAGTTTTGCTAGCGGGCACATATACAATGAGCAGTTCTTC | CASSFASGHIYNEQFF
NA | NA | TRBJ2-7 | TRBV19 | TGTGCCACCAGAAAAACAGGGAGAGGAGACGAGCAGTACTTC | CATRKTGRGDEQYF
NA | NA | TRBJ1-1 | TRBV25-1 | TGTGCCAGCAGTGACAGGGGGAACACTGAAGCTTTCTTT | CASSDRGNTEAFF
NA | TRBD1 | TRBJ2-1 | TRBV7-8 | TGTGCCAGCAGCTTAGTCGGGGATAGGGGGCTCAATGAGCAGTTCTTC | CASSLVGDRGLNEQFF
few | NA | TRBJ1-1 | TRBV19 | TGTGCCAGTAGTCTTCCGGGGGACACTGAAGCTTTCTTT | CASSLPGDTEAFF
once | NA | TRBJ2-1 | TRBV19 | TGTGCCAGTAGTATAGGGGCAGGCTATGAGCAGTTCTTC | CASSIGAGYEQFF
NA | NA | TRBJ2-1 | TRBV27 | TGTGCCAGCAGAGAGTTAACAAACAATGAGCAGTTCTTC | CASRELTNNEQFF
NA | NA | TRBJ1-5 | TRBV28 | TGTGCCAGCAGTTTATTGGCGGACAAGAGCAATCAGCCCCAGCATTTT | CASSLLADKSNQPQHF